Below are 25 T cell receptor beta chains sequenced from a single sample in a study of T cell clones after liver transplantation. TCRdb's copy holds only in-frame clones and misses some; the assay was immunoSEQ multiplex PCR. The table lists around 110,000 clones, less than 95% of them singletons. The sample in question was CD4+ T cells from blood, obtained 12 months after liver transplant. These receptors all stem from a human patient who received a liver transplant. The graft donor may have contributed some T cells.

The chain has TRBV4-1 and TRBJ2-6; 8 positions agree with TRBD1. V shed 6 bases, J shed 0 bases, and the junction held 1 base outside the gene matches. The CDR3 is 15 residues long. Germline CDR1 and CDR2: MGHRA and YSYEKL. The DNA of the CDR3 is TGCGCCAGCAGGGACAGGGCCTCTGGGGCCAACGTCCTGACTTTC. It specifies CASRDRASGANVLTF.

This clone turned up a few times. The CDR3 nucleotides read TGTGCCATCAGTGAGTCAAGGACGACAAGCTCCTACGAGCAGTACTTC. Translating gives CAISESRTTSSYEQYF. This chain connects TRBV10-3 to TRBJ2-7; D remains unclear. CDR1 is ENHRY and CDR2 is SYGVKD in the germline V gene. V was clipped by 0 bases and J by 0 bases, with 12 bases between them. CDR3 length equals 16 residues.

The genes are TRBV29-1 and TRBJ2-1; tentatively, D is TRBD1 (5 bases). The CDR3 extends over 15 amino acids. Deletions cut 8 bases from V and 7 bases from J, with 24 bases between. CDR1 SQVTM and CDR2 ANQGSEA come from the germline V gene. CDR3 DNA: TGCAGCATTAATCCAGGGTCGATCCAAGGTAATGAGCAGTTCTTC. Its translation is CSINPGSIQGNEQFF.

The V call is TRBV10-3, the J call TRBJ2-5, with TRBD1 as a possible D gene (6 bases). The CDR3 totals 14 residues. Germline V lookup: CDR1 ENHRY, CDR2 SYGVKD. The V end lost 8 bases, the J end lost 4 bases, and 17 bases lay between the germline ends. The CDR3, as DNA: TGTGCCATCGCCGGGACACATACGGGAGAGACCCAGTACTTC. Protein sequence: CAIAGTHTGETQYF.

The chain employs TRBV19 and TRBJ1-2, with unresolved D. This CDR3 contains 14 residues. Germline values: CDR1 LNHDA, CDR2 SQIVND (reference sequence). Trimming cost V 2 bases and J 5 bases, with 12 bases left between them. The CDR3 sequence: CASSITGGGYGYTF. Written as DNA, the CDR3 is TGTGCCAGTAGTATAACGGGAGGCGGGTATGGCTACACCTTC.

The genes are TRBV14 and TRBJ2-3; D may be TRBD1 or TRBD2 (5 bases each). Trimming cost V 4 bases and J 6 bases, with 14 bases left between them. Germline CDR1 reads SGHDN; CDR2 reads FVKESK. This CDR3 has 14 amino acids. This CDR3 is CASSRDYRSDTQYF. As DNA, the CDR3 is TGTGCCAGCAGCCGAGACTACAGGTCGGATACGCAGTATTTT.

The J gene is TRBJ1-1, the V gene TRBV6-6; maybe TRBD1 (6 bases). The CDR3 is 12 residues long. The V and J ends lost 4 bases and 8 bases respectively, with 11 bases between them. Germline CDR1 MNHNY, CDR2 SVGAGI (reference sequence). CDR3: CASSSRQAEAFF. The CDR3 nucleotides are TGTGCCAGCAGTTCACGACAGGCCGAAGCTTTCTTT.

This chain uses TRBV14 with TRBJ2-2, with unresolved D. CDR3 length: 13 amino acids. V gave up 7 bases and J gave up 6 bases, with 12 bases separating them. Germline CDR1 and CDR2: SGHDN and FVKESK. CDR3 bases: TGTGCCAGCATGGGCAGCCCCTCCGGGGAGCTGTTTTTT. It is translated as CASMGSPSGELFF.

The chain couples TRBV20-1 to TRBJ2-5; D call uncertain. The CDR3 has 10 residues. The ends were cut back, 5 bases at V and 5 bases at J, with 6 bases in the middle. Germline assignment: CDR1 DFQATT and CDR2 SNEGSKA (reference sequence). DNA for the CDR3: TGCAGTGCTCGTAAGGAGACCCAGTACTTC. It specifies CSARKETQYF.

CDR3 region: CASSYGPGSTDTQYF. DNA of the CDR3: TGTGCCAGCAGTTATGGTCCGGGTAGCACAGATACGCAGTATTTT. This chain uses TRBV6-5 with TRBJ2-3; D gene uncertain. The CDR3 totals 15 residues. Trimming took 3 bases from V and 0 from J, leaving 10 bases between them. Germline V gene sequence: CDR1 MNHEY, CDR2 SVGAGI.

The V and J genes are TRBV9 and TRBJ1-1; D not certain. V lost 1 base to trimming and J lost 1 base, with 5 bases between them. The germline gives CDR1 SGDLS, CDR2 YYNGEE. The CDR3 has 13 residues. The CDR3 sequence: CASSVLGNTEAFF. The DNA of the CDR3 is TGTGCCAGCAGCGTACTAGGGAACACTGAAGCTTTCTTT.

The gene calls are TRBV7-2 and TRBJ2-5, with D perhaps assigned TRBD1 or TRBD2 (5 bases each). The CDR3 covers 15 residues. Germline CDR1 and CDR2: SGHTA and FQGNSA. Deletions cut 1 base from V and 1 base from J, with 10 bases between. CDR3 sequence reads: CASSLGWGIQETQYF. In DNA form, the CDR3 reads TGTGCCAGCAGCTTAGGGTGGGGGATCCAAGAGACCCAGTACTTC.

The J gene is TRBJ1-5, the V gene TRBV28, with 7 bases aligning to TRBD1. The V gene's germline CDR1 is MDHEN and CDR2 SYDVKM. J lost 3 bases, V lost 7 bases, and 9 bases had no gene match. The CDR3 is made up of 15 amino acids. As DNA, the CDR3 is TGTGCCAGCACTCCACTGGACAGGAACAATCAGCCCCAGCATTTT. Its protein product is CASTPLDRNNQPQHF. The full variable domain, rest sourced from reference TRBV28 and TRBJ1-5, is DVKVTQSSRYLVKRTGEKVFLECVQDMDHENMFWYRQDPGLGLRLIYFSYDVKMKEKGDIPEGYSVSREKKERFSLILESASTNQTSMYLCASTPLDRNNQPQHFGDGTRLSIL.

This clone was counted only a few times. This chain connects TRBV15 to TRBJ2-1, with TRBD2 identical over 14 bases. V gave up 3 bases and J gave up 8 bases; unmatched junction bases: 3. This CDR3 has 15 residues. Per germline, CDR1 LNHNV and CDR2 YYDKDF (reference sequence). The DNA for the CDR3 is TGTGCCACCAGCAGGGGACTAGCGGGAGATGATGAGCAGTTCTTC. It codes for CATSRGLAGDDEQFF. Full variable domain (remainder filled in from reference TRBV15 and TRBJ2-1): DAMVIQNPRYQVTQFGKPVTLSCSQTLNHNVMYWYQQKSSQAPKLLFHYYDKDFNNEADTPDNFQSRRPNTSFCFLDIRSPGLGDTAMYLCATSRGLAGDDEQFFGPGTRLTVL.

This sequence joins TRBV30 and TRBJ1-2; 7 positions match TRBD1. Trimming removed 0 bases from V and 4 bases from J; junction bases left unmatched: 8. This CDR3 region has 15 residues. Germline CDR1 reads GTSNPN; CDR2 reads SVGIG (reference sequence). The CDR3 reads CAWSVLSGGSYGYTF. The CDR3, as DNA: TGTGCCTGGAGTGTACTGTCAGGGGGTTCCTATGGCTACACCTTC.

The chain carries TRBV2 and TRBJ1-4; D gene unclear. This CDR3 contains 12 residues. With 4 bases removed from V and 7 bases from J, the gap between germline ends came to 7 bases. Germline CDR1 reads SNHLY; CDR2 reads FYNNEI. CDR3 region: CASSGRGEKLFF. The CDR3 DNA follows: TGTGCCAGCAGTGGCCGGGGTGAAAAACTGTTTTTT.

V gene TRBV18 combines with J gene TRBJ1-1; D ambiguous. Per the germline V gene, CDR1 is KGHSH and CDR2 is LQKENI. Deletions cut 3 bases from V and 1 base from J, with 9 bases between. The CDR3 contains 14 residues. The CDR3 nucleotides read TGTGCCAGCTCACCTTCCATGGGGAACACTGAAGCTTTCTTT. It yields the protein CASSPSMGNTEAFF.

The V call is TRBV6-1, the J call TRBJ2-7; TRBD2 aligns across 7 bases. CDR3 length: 19 amino acids. Per germline, CDR1 MNHNS and CDR2 SASEGT. J lost 3 bases, V lost 4 bases, and 21 bases had no gene match. CDR3 region: CASSAGRGRSVQRDYEQYF. Here the CDR3 DNA reads TGTGCCAGCAGTGCAGGTCGAGGAAGATCCGTCCAGCGGGACTACGAGCAGTACTTC.

This chain connects TRBV6-5 to TRBJ1-2; D is undetermined. The CDR3 spans 16 residues. Trimming took off 2 bases at V and 0 bases at J, with 13 bases between the two ends. The germline gives CDR1 MNHEY, CDR2 SVGAGI. The CDR3 bases are TGTGCCAGCAGTTACGGGGTGAACGGACCTAACTATGGCTACACCTTC. Translation gives CASSYGVNGPNYGYTF.

The V call is TRBV15, the J call TRBJ1-5; TRBD1 aligns across 8 bases. After removal of 3 bases from V and 8 bases from J, the junction contained 6 bases not matched to a gene. CDR1 and CDR2 (germline): LNHNV, YYDKDF (reference sequence). The CDR3 extends over 14 amino acids. CDR3 sequence: CATSRPGGVEPQHF. CDR3 nucleotides: TGTGCCACCAGCAGGCCAGGGGGCGTGGAGCCCCAGCATTTT.

The chain links TRBV25-1 to TRBJ1-4; the D is unclear. CDR3 size: 14 residues. Germline loops: CDR1 MGHDK, CDR2 SYGVNS. V shed 5 bases and J shed 1 base, with 8 bases lying between them. The chain's CDR3 is CASSQFGTNEKLFF. CDR3 nucleotides: TGTGCCAGCAGTCAGTTCGGAACTAATGAAAAACTGTTTTTT. Using reference TRBV25-1 and TRBJ1-4 for the parts outside the CDR3, the full variable domain is EADIYQTPRYLVIGTGKKITLECSQTMGHDKMYWYQQDPGMELHLIHYSYGVNSTEKGDLSSESTVSRIRTEHFPLTLESARPSHTSQYLCASSQFGTNEKLFFGSGTQLSVL.

The chain uses TRBV5-1 and TRBJ2-1; the match to TRBD1 covers 8 bases. Trimming removed 4 bases from V and 10 bases from J; junction bases left unmatched: 7. The length of the CDR3 is 13 residues. Germline values: CDR1 SGHRS, CDR2 YFSETQ. The CDR3 region is CASSTGPGGEQFF. The CDR3 region has the DNA TGCGCCAGCAGCACGGGGCCAGGGGGCGAGCAGTTCTTC.

This clone was recorded once. CDR3 protein: CASSQEVAAGGEQFF. The CDR3 coding sequence is TGTGCCAGCAGCCAAGAGGTAGCAGCGGGAGGCGAGCAGTTCTTC. The chain combines TRBV4-2 with TRBJ2-1; TRBD2 matches at 9 bases. Germline CDR1 and CDR2: LGHNA and YNFKEQ. With V trimmed by 0 bases and J by 10 bases, 7 bases remained unmatched. There are 15 residues in the CDR3.

The chain combines TRBV28 with TRBJ2-7; tentatively, D is TRBD2 (6 bases). With 5 bases removed from V and 9 bases from J, the gap between germline ends came to 23 bases. The germline V gene has CDR1 MDHEN and CDR2 SYDVKM. The CDR3 contains 15 residues. The CDR3 bases are TGTGCCAGCAGTGTAGGCGGGACGAACATCCAGCTGCAGTACTTC. It codes for CASSVGGTNIQLQYF.

V gene TRBV27 combines with J gene TRBJ1-1; TRBD1 matches at 10 bases. Trimming removed 2 bases from V and 4 bases from J; junction bases left unmatched: 1. The germline V gene encodes CDR1 MNHEY and CDR2 SMNVEV (reference sequence). The CDR3 is made up of 14 amino acids. CDR3 in amino acids: CASSLRDRGTEAFF. DNA of the CDR3: TGTGCCAGCAGTTTACGGGACAGGGGCACTGAAGCTTTCTTT.